This passage covers 2 T cell receptor beta chains from one sample sequenced in a study of T cell responses to AZD1222 COVID-19 vaccine. Data came from immunoSEQ multiplex PCR; TCRdb stores just in-frame clones and leaves some out. The table includes around 100,000 clones, around 94% detected once. The material sequenced was peripheral blood, taken on day 0 of AZD1222 vaccination. The source of these receptors is an adult in good health.

This sequence joins TRBV12-5 and TRBJ2-1, with 10 bases fitting TRBD1. The trim removed 4 bases at V and 7 bases at J, leaving 13 bases unmatched. Germline CDR1 is LGHNT and CDR2 is FRNRAP. The CDR3 runs to 17 residues. This CDR3 reads CASGSRTGGLPENEQFF. The DNA of the CDR3 is TGTGCTAGTGGTTCAAGGACAGGGGGGCTTCCCGAGAATGAGCAGTTCTTC.

CDR3 loop: CASSTGTEAFF. CDR3 bases: TGTGCCAGCAGCACGGGTACTGAAGCTTTCTTT. The chain is built from TRBV7-9 and TRBJ1-1; D unclear. Germline V gives CDR1 SEHNR, CDR2 FQNEAQ (reference sequence). V lost 5 bases and J 5 bases, leaving 6 bases between the germline ends. The CDR3 totals 11 residues. Together with reference TRBV7-9 and TRBJ1-1, the CDR3 gives the full variable domain: DTGVSQNPRHKITKRGQNVTFRCDPISEHNRLYWYRQTLGQGPEFLTYFQNEAQLEKSRLLSDRFSAERPKGSFSTLEIQRTEQGDSAMYLCASSTGTEAFFGQGTRLTVV.